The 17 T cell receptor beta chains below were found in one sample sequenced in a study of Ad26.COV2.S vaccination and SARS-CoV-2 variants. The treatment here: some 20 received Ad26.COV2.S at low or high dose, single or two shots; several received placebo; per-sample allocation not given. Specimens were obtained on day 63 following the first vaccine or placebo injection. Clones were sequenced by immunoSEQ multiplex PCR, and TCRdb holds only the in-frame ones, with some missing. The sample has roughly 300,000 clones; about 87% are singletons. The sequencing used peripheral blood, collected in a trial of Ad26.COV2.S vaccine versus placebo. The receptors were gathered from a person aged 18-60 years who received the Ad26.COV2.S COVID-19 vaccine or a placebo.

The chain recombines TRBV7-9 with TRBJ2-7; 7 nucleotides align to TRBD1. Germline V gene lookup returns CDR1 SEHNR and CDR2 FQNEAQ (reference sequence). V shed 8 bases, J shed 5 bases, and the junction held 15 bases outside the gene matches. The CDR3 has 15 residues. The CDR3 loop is CASSPSGTDGHEQYF. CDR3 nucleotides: TGTGCCAGCTCACCATCCGGGACAGACGGGCACGAGCAGTACTTC.

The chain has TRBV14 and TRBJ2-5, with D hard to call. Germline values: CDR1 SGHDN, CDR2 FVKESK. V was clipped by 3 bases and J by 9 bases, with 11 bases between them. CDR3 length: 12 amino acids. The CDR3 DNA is TGTGCCAGCAGCCACACTGGTAGATCCCAGTACTTC. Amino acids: CASSHTGRSQYF.

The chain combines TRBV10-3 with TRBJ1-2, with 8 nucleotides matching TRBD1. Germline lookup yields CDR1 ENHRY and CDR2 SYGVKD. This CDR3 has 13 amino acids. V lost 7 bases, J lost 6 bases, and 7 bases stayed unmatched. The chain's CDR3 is CAINKGTGHGYTF. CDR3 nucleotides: TGTGCCATCAATAAAGGGACAGGCCATGGCTACACCTTC.

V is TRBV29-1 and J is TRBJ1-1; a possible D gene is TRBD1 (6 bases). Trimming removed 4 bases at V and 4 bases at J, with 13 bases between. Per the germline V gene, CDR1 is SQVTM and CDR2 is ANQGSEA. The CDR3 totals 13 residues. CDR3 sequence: CSVAAGVGTEAFF. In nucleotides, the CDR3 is TGCAGCGTTGCCGCAGGGGTGGGCACTGAAGCTTTCTTT.

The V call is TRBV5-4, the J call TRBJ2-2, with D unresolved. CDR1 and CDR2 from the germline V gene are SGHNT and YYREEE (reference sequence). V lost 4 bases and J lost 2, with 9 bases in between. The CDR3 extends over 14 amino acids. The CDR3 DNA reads TGTGCCAGCAGCCCCCGCAGAAACACCGGGGAGCTGTTTTTT. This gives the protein CASSPRRNTGELFF.

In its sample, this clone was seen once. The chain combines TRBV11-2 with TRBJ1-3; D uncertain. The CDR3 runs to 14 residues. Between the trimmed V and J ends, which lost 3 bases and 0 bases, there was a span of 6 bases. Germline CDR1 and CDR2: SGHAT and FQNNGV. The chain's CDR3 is CASSFEGSGNTIYF. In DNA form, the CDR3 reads TGTGCCAGCAGCTTCGAGGGCTCTGGAAACACCATATATTTT.

CDR3 DNA: TGCGCCAGCAGCCAAGTTGGAAGTTTCTCCGGAAACACCATATATTTT. This sequence encodes CASSQVGSFSGNTIYF. The V gene is TRBV4-1, the J gene TRBJ1-3; D gene uncertain. CDR3 length: 16 amino acids. Germline loops: CDR1 MGHRA, CDR2 YSYEKL. Trimming stripped 1 base from V and 4 bases from J, with 14 bases between.

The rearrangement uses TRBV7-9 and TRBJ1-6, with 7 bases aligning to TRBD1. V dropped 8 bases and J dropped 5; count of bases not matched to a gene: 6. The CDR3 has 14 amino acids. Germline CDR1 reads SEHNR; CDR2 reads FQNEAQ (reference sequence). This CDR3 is CASGLGTDNSPLHF. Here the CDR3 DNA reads TGTGCCAGCGGCCTAGGGACAGATAATTCACCCCTCCACTTT.

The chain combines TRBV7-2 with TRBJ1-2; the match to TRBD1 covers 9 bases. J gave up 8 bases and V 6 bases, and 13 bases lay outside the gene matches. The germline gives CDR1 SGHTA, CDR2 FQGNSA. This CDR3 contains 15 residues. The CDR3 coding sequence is TGTGCCAGCAGAGCGGGGGGACAGGGTAGCCGCGGCTACACCTTC. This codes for CASRAGGQGSRGYTF.

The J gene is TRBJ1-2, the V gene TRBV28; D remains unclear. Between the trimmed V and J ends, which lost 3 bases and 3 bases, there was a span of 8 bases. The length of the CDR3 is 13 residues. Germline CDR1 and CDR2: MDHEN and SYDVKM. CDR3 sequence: CASSLEEYYGYTF. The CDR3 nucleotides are TGTGCCAGCAGTTTGGAGGAGTACTATGGCTACACCTTC.

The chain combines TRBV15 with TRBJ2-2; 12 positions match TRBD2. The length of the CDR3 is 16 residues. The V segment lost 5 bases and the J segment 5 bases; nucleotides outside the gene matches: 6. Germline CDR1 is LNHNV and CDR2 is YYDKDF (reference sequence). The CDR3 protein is CATSVLAGGHTGELFF. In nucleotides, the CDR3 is TGTGCCACCAGCGTCCTAGCGGGGGGGCATACCGGGGAGCTGTTTTTT.

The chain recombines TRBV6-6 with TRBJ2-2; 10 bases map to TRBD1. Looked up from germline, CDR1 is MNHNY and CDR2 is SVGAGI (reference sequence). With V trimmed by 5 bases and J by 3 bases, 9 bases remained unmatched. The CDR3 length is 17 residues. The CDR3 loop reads CASSPDRGYADTGELFF. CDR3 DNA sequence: TGTGCCAGCAGTCCGGACAGGGGGTATGCGGACACCGGGGAGCTGTTTTTT.

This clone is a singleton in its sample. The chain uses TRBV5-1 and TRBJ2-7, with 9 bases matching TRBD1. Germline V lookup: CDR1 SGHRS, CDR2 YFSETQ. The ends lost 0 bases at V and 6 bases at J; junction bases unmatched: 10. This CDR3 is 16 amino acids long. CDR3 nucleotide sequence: TGCGCCAGCAGCTTGGCCTTGGGACAGGGTCTCCGCGAGCAGTACTTC. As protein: CASSLALGQGLREQYF.

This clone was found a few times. The CDR3 DNA sequence: TGCAGTGCTAGTAAACAGGCCGCCGGGAGTAGCAATCAGCCCCAGCATTTT. This gives the protein CSASKQAAGSSNQPQHF. V is TRBV20-1 and J is TRBJ1-5; D is perhaps TRBD1 (5 bases). CDR1 DFQATT and CDR2 SNEGSKA come from the germline V gene (reference sequence). V lost 3 bases and J lost 0, with 18 bases in between. The CDR3 covers 17 residues.

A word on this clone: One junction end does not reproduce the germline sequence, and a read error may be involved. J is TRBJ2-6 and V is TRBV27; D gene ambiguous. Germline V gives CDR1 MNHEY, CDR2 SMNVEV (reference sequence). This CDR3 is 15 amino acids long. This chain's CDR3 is CASSLSAAGSNVLTF. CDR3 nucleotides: TGTGCCAGCAGTTTATCTGCCGCTGGGTCCAACGTCCTGACTTTC.

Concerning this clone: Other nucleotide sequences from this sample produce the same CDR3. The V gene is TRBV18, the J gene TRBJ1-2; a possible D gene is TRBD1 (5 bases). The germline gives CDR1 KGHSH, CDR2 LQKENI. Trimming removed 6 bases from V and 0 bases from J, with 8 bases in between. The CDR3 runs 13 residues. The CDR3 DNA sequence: TGTGCCAGCTCCCAGGGAGCTAACTATGGCTACACCTTC. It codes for CASSQGANYGYTF.

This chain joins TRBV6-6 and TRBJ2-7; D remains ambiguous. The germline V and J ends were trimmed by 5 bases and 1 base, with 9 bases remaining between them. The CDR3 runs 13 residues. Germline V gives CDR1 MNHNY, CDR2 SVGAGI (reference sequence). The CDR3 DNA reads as TGTGCCAGCAGTCAGACGAGTTCCTACGAGCAGTACTTC. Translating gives CASSQTSSYEQYF.